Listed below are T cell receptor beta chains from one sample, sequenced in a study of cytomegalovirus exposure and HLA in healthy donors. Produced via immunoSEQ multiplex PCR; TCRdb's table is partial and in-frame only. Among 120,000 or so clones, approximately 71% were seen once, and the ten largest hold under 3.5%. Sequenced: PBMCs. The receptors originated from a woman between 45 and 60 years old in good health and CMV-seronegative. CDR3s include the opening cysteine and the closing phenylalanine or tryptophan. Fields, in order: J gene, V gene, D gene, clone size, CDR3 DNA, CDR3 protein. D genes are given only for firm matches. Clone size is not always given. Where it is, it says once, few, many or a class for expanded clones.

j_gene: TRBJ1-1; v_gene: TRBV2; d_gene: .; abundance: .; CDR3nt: TGTGCAGCAACGGAGGTGCTCCTGAACACTGAAGCTTTCTTT; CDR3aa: CAATEVLLNTEAFF
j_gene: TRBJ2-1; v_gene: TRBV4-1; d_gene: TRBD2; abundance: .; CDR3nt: TGCGCCAGCAGCCAACTCGGGACTAGCTACAATGAGCAGTTCTTC; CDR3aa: CASSQLGTSYNEQFF
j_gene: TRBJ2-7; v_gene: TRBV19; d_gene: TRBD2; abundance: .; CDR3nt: TGTGCCAGTAGCGGGACTAGTATCGCCCACGAGCAGTACTTC; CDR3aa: CASSGTSIAHEQYF
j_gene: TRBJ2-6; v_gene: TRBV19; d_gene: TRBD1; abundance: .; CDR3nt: TGTGCCGGCGGACAGGGGGTACCCTCTGGGGCCAACGTCCTGACTTTC; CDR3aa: CAGGQGVPSGANVLTF
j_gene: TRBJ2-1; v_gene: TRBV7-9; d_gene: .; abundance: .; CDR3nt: TGTGCCAGCAGCTTAGGGGAGTCCTACAATGAGCAGTTCTTC; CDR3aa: CASSLGESYNEQFF
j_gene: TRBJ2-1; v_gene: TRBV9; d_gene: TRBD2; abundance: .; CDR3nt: TGTGCCAGCACTATGGGCGTCGGAGCGGGAGTCCGAGGGGAGCAGTTCTTC; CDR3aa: CASTMGVGAGVRGEQFF
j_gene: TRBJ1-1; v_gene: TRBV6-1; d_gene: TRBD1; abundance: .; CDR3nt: TGTGCCAGCAGTGCGCTACAGGGGGCGGACGTCCAAGCTTTCTTT; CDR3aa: CASSALQGADVQAFF
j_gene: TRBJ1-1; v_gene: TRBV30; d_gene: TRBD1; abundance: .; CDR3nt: TGTGCCTGGAGTCGGGACAGGGACACTGAAGCTTTCTTT; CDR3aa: CAWSRDRDTEAFF
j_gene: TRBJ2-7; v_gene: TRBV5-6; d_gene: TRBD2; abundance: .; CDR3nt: TGTGCCAGCAGCGGGGGGAGGCTAGCGGGAGGCTTCTACGAGCAGTACTTC; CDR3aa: CASSGGRLAGGFYEQYF
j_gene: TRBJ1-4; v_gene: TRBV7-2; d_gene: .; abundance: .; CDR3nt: TGTGCCAGCAGCTTAATCCAAGGCCCTGCGACGGGAAAACTGTTTTTT; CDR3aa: CASSLIQGPATGKLFF
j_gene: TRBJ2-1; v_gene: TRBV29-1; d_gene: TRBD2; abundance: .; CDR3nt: TGCAGCGTTACGACTAGCGCGAACAATGAGCAGTTCTTC; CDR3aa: CSVTTSANNEQFF
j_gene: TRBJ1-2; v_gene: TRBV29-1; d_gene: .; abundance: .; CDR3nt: TGCAGCGTTGAAAGGACTGTCTATGGCTACACCTTC; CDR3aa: CSVERTVYGYTF
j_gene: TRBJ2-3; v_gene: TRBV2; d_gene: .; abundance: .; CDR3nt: TGTGCCAGCAAGTGGCTAGCAGATACGCAGTATTTT; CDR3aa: CASKWLADTQYF
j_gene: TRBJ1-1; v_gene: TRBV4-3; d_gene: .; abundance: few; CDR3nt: TGCGCCAGCAGCTTGGGACAAGGGAACACTGAAGCTTTCTTT; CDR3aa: CASSLGQGNTEAFF
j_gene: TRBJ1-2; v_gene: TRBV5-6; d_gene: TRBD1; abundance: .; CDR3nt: TGTGCCAGCAGCTTCCGGGACAGCGTCTATGGCTACACCTTC; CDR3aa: CASSFRDSVYGYTF
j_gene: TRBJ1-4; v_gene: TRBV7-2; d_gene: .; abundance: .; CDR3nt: TGTGCCAGCAGACTAGGAACAGGGAATGAAAAACTGTTTTTT; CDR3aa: CASRLGTGNEKLFF
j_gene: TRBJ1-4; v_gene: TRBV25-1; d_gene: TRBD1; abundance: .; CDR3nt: TGTGCCAGCAGTTCTAATAGGGGGCTCGATGAAAAACTGTTTTTT; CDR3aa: CASSSNRGLDEKLFF
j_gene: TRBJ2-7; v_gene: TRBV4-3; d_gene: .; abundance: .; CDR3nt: TGCGCCAGCAGCCAGTCCATCGGGGACAACTCCTACGAGCAGTACTTC; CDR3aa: CASSQSIGDNSYEQYF
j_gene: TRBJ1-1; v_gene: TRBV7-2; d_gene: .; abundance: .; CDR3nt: TGTGCCAGCAGCAGAACACTGAACACTGAAGCTTTCTTT; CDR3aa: CASSRTLNTEAFF
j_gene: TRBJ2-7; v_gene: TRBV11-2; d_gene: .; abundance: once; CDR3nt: TGTGCCAGCAGCTTAGGTGGGAGGCGATCCTACGAGCAGTACTTC; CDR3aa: CASSLGGRRSYEQYF
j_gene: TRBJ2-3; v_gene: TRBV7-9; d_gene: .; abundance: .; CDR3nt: TGTGCCAGCAGCTGGGAAGGGCGGGGAGATACGCAGTATTTT; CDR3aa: CASSWEGRGDTQYF
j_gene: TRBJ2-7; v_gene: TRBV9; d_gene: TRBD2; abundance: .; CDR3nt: TGTGCCAGCAGCGTAGACCCCGGGACTAGCGGGTACGAGCAGTACTTC; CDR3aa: CASSVDPGTSGYEQYF
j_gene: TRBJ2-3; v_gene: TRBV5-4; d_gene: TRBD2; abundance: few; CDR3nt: TGTGCCAGCAGCCCGGGACTAGCGGAAGATACGCAGTATTTT; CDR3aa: CASSPGLAEDTQYF
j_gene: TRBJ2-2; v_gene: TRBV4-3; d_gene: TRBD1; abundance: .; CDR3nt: TGCGCCAGCAGCCAAGATTCGACAGGGCTGGACACCGGGGAGCTGTTTTTT; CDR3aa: CASSQDSTGLDTGELFF
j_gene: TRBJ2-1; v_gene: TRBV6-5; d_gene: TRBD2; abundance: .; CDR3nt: TGTGCCAGCAGTCCCCAAGGGCGGGAGGGCCATGAGCAGTTCTTC; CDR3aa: CASSPQGREGHEQFF
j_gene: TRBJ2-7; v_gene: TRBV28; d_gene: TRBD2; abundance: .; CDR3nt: TGTGCCAGCAGTTTAACTAGCGGACCGCTCTACGGGCAGTACTTC; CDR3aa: CASSLTSGPLYGQYF
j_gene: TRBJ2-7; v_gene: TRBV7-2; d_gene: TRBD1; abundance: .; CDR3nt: TGTGCCAGCAGCTCCGCGGCCGGGACAGTCTACGAGCAGCACTTC; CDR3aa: CASSSAAGTVYEQHF
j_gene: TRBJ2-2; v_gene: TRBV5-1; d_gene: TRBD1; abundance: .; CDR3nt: TGCGCCAGCAGCTTAAACAGGGGCCACACCGGGGAGCTGTTTTTT; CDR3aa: CASSLNRGHTGELFF
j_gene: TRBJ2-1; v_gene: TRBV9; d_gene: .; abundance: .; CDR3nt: TGTGCCAGCAGCGTAGCCCGTTGGGGCAACAGGCAGTTCTTC; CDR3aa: CASSVARWGNRQFF
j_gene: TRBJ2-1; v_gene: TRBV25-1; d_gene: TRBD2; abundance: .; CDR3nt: TGTGCCAGCAGTGAATTGACTAGCGGAGTCTACAATGAGCAGTTCTTC; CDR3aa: CASSELTSGVYNEQFF
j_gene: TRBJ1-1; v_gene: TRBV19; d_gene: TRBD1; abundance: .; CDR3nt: TGTGCCAGTAGTAGTGGGGACAGAGGAAGGGGAAAAGCTTTCTTT; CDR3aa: CASSSGDRGRGKAFF
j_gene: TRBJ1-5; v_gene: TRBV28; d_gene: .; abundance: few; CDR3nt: TGTGCCAGCAGTTTCAGAGGATTAGATCAGCCCCAGCATTTT; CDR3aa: CASSFRGLDQPQHF
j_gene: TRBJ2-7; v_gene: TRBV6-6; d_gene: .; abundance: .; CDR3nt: TGTGCCAGCAGTTACACCCAGGGGGAGCAGTACTTC; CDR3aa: CASSYTQGEQYF
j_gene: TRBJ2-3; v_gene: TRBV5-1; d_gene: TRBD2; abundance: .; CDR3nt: TGCGCCAGCAGAACACTAGCGGGCACAGATACGCAGTATTTT; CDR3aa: CASRTLAGTDTQYF
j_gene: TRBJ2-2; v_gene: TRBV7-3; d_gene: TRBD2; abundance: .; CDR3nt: TGTGCCAGCAGCCCCCAAAGCGGGAGGACCACCGGGGAGCTGTTTTTT; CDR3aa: CASSPQSGRTTGELFF
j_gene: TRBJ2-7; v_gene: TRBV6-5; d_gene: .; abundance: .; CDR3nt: TGTGCCACCAAAGGGGGGGGAAGAAGCGAGCAGTACTTC; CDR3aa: CATKGGGRSEQYF
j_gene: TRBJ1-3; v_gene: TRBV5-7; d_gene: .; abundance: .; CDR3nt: TGTGCCAGCAGCTTGGCGACAGACTCTGGAAACACCATATATTTT; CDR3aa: CASSLATDSGNTIYF
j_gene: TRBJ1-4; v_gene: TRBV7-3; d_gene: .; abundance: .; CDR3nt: TGTGCCAGCAGCTTAAGCCGGGGGGAAAAACTGTTTTTT; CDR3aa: CASSLSRGEKLFF
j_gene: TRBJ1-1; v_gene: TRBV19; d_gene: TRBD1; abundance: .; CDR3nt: TGTGCCAGTAGTGCTGCGGCAGGGGGTGGCACTGAAGCTTTCTTT; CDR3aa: CASSAAAGGGTEAFF
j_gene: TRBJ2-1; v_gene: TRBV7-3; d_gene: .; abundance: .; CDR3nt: TGTGCCAGCAGCCCGGGACACCTCAATGAGCAGTTCTTC; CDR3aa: CASSPGHLNEQFF
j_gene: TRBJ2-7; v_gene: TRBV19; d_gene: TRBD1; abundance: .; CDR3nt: TGTGCCAGTACCCCCGGGACAGGGGTCGAGCAGTACTTC; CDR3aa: CASTPGTGVEQYF